Listed here is a single TCR beta chain. The CDR3 is 19 amino acids. Germline V gives CDR1 SGHRS, CDR2 YFSETQ. V lost 4 bases, J lost 1 base, and 21 bases lay in between. The source of the sample is a study of T-cell reconstitution after alpha-beta-depleted transplantation in children. It was with unique molecular identifiers that the TCRbeta library was prepared. One entry per CDR3 protein, called by TCRdb with MiXCR from the PCR reads. The table shows under 750,000 distinct CDR3 sequences, with 23% occurring only once. The sequenced sample was PBMCs, mostly from graft donor cells, obtained 360 days after TCRalphabeta/CD19-depleted stem cell transplant. This receptor was taken from a boy under three years old who had a stem cell transplant for acute myeloid leukemia, so the T cells may come from the graft donor. The V and J genes are TRBV5-1 and TRBJ2-6, with D tentatively TRBD1 (6 bases). The DNA of the CDR3 is TGCGCCAGCAGCCGTCGAGGACAGCTTCGAGAATCTGGGGCCAACGTCCTGACTTTC. Translated: CASSRRGQLRESGANVLTF.